One and the same sample provided the 27 T cell receptor beta chains below, sequenced in a study of blood T cell repertoires in COVID-19. TCRdb's table, derived via immunoSEQ multiplex PCR, lists solely in-frame clones and lacks some. The sample comprises 250,000 to 300,000 clones, roughly 87% of which are singletons, and approximately 1% rests with the top ten. Sequenced material: PBMCs or T cells enriched from blood (not recorded which). These receptors originate from a woman in her 30s who had recovered from COVID-19.

The V call is TRBV5-1, the J call TRBJ2-7, with no clear D. Germline CDR1 and CDR2: SGHRS and YFSETQ. V was clipped by 5 bases and J by 0 bases, with 12 bases between them. The CDR3 sequence is 14 residues long. This CDR3 reads CASRENPSSYEQYF. The DNA of the CDR3 is TGCGCCAGCAGAGAGAACCCGAGCTCCTACGAGCAGTACTTC.

This clone has just one count. The chain is built from TRBV30 and TRBJ2-2; 11 nucleotides match TRBD2. The CDR3 is made up of 14 amino acids. Germline V gives CDR1 GTSNPN, CDR2 SVGIG (reference sequence). J gave up 4 bases and V 8 bases, and 6 bases lay outside the gene matches. The CDR3 loop is CALSGLAVTGELFF. CDR3 sequence (DNA): TGTGCCCTTTCGGGACTAGCGGTCACCGGGGAGCTGTTTTTT.

V is TRBV27 and J is TRBJ2-7, with D perhaps TRBD1 (6 bases). Trimming took 2 bases from V and 2 from J, leaving 16 bases between them. The CDR3 is 16 residues long. The germline gives CDR1 MNHEY, CDR2 SMNVEV (reference sequence). In DNA form, the CDR3 reads TGTGCCAGCAGTTTAGTGGTCAGGGGCAGAACCTACGAGCAGTACTTC. Protein product: CASSLVVRGRTYEQYF.

V gene TRBV5-1 combines with J gene TRBJ1-1, with TRBD1 as a possible D gene (5 bases). The CDR3 consists of 16 residues. Germline V gene sequence: CDR1 SGHRS, CDR2 YFSETQ. The ends were cut back, 2 bases at V and 5 bases at J, with 19 bases in the middle. Written as DNA, the CDR3 is TGCGCCAGCAGCTTAGAAGTGGGAGGAAAGGGGACTGAAGCTTTCTTT. It codes for CASSLEVGGKGTEAFF.

The chain is built from TRBV15 and TRBJ2-1, with unresolved D. The CDR3 sequence is 14 residues long. V dropped 3 bases and J dropped 8 bases, with 14 bases sitting between them. CDR1 is LNHNV, CDR2 YYDKDF, per germline (reference sequence). CDR3 nucleotides: TGTGCCACCAGCAGCAAACGCAGGTTCTATGAGCAGTTCTTC. This gives the protein CATSSKRRFYEQFF. The complete variable domain, with remaining parts taken from reference TRBV15 and TRBJ2-1, reads DAMVIQNPRYQVTQFGKPVTLSCSQTLNHNVMYWYQQKSSQAPKLLFHYYDKDFNNEADTPDNFQSRRPNTSFCFLDIRSPGLGDTAMYLCATSSKRRFYEQFFGPGTRLTVL.

The V call is TRBV27, the J call TRBJ1-1; a possible D gene is TRBD1 (5 bases). The germline CDR1 and CDR2 sequences are MNHEY and SMNVEV (reference sequence). V lost 2 bases to trimming and J lost 3 bases, with 7 bases between them. The CDR3 is 13 amino acids. CDR3 sequence: CASSLRGHTEAFF. The CDR3 DNA is TGTGCCAGCAGTTTAAGGGGCCACACTGAAGCTTTCTTT.

The V call is TRBV19, the J call TRBJ2-7; no firm D call. The CDR3 length is 12 residues. The germline CDR1 and CDR2 sequences are LNHDA and SQIVND (reference sequence). Trimming removed 4 bases at V and 2 bases at J, with 6 bases between. CDR3 sequence: CASSTPAYEQYF. The CDR3 region has the DNA TGTGCCAGTAGTACTCCAGCCTACGAGCAGTACTTC.

The chain couples TRBV28 to TRBJ2-3, with a weak D call TRBD2 (5 bases). The V and J ends lost 8 bases and 5 bases respectively, with 17 bases between them. The CDR3 runs to 14 residues. In germline, CDR1 is MDHEN, CDR2 SYDVKM. The chain's CDR3 is CASGLRGLVDTQYF. The CDR3 DNA sequence: TGTGCCAGCGGTCTAAGAGGACTGGTAGATACGCAGTATTTT.

CDR3 region: CASSKGAGGANTGELFF. CDR3 sequence (DNA): TGTGCCAGCAGCAAGGGAGCGGGAGGGGCGAACACCGGGGAGCTGTTTTTT. The J gene is TRBJ2-2, the V gene TRBV9, with 10 nucleotides matching TRBD2. Trimming at V came to 4 bases and at J to 0 bases, leaving 6 bases not matched to a gene. CDR3 length: 17 residues. CDR1 and CDR2 (germline): SGDLS, YYNGEE.

The chain recombines TRBV12-3 or TRBV12-4 with TRBJ1-4, with a tentative D call TRBD1 (5 bases). The V end was cut by 4 bases, the J end by 5 bases, with 8 bases between. The CDR3 loop spans 13 amino acids. As DNA, the CDR3 is TGTGCCAGCAGTTGGACAAAAAATGAAAAACTGTTTTTT. Translation gives CASSWTKNEKLFF.

In this sample, this clone turned up once. J is TRBJ2-2 and V is TRBV13; 9 bases fit TRBD1. V lost 4 bases, J lost 3 bases, and 6 bases stayed unmatched. Per germline, CDR1 PRHDT and CDR2 FYEKMQ (reference sequence). CDR3 length: 16 residues. The CDR3 nucleotides read TGTGCCAGCAGCTCGGGGGACAGGGCGTACACCGGGGAGCTGTTTTTT. The encoded protein is CASSSGDRAYTGELFF.

The chain has TRBV10-2 and TRBJ1-1, with D possibly being TRBD1 (6 bases). The CDR3 is made up of 12 amino acids. Germline V gene lookup returns CDR1 WSHSY and CDR2 SAAADI. The chain's CDR3 is CAARGQNTEAFF. CDR3 in DNA: TGCGCGGCCCGGGGACAGAACACTGAAGCTTTCTTT.

The DNA for the CDR3 is TGCGCCAGCAGCCAAGAGAGTCTCTTAAATGAGCAGTTCTTC. Translation: CASSQESLLNEQFF. This chain joins TRBV4-1 and TRBJ2-1; D remains unclear. This CDR3 is built from 14 residues. Trimming left V 0 bases short and J 7 bases short, with 10 bases between. Germline lookup yields CDR1 MGHRA and CDR2 YSYEKL.

This sequence joins TRBV14 and TRBJ2-7; weak D call: TRBD2 (5 bases). The CDR3 loop spans 15 amino acids. Germline loops: CDR1 SGHDN, CDR2 FVKESK. Between the trimmed V and J ends, which lost 4 bases and 5 bases, there was a span of 18 bases. DNA for the CDR3: TGTGCCAGCAGCCCCCCCGGCGGGTCCCTCCACGAGCAGTACTTC. Amino acid sequence: CASSPPGGSLHEQYF.

Only one count was recorded for this clone. An end of the junction differs from the germline gene, which may be a read error. V gene TRBV7-7 combines with J gene TRBJ2-3, with 14 nucleotides matching TRBD2. The CDR3 has 22 amino acids. The germline V gene has CDR1 SSHAT and CDR2 FNYEAQ (reference sequence). The CDR3 sequence: CASSSPLPGLAGEVKDTDTQYF. The CDR3 DNA sequence: TGTGCTAGCAGCTCCCCTTTGCCGGGACTAGCGGGGGAGGTAAAAGACACAGATACGCAGTATTTT.

The CDR3 loop reads CASVRLGGEHEQYF. CDR3 nucleotides: TGTGCCAGCGTGAGACTCGGGGGTGAACACGAGCAGTACTTC. The chain carries TRBV6-5 and TRBJ2-7; D is perhaps TRBD2 (6 bases). Trimming removed 8 bases at V and 5 bases at J, with 19 bases between. Germline V CDR1 and CDR2: MNHEY, SVGAGI. This CDR3 spans 14 amino acids.

V and J are TRBV9 and TRBJ1-1, with D possibly being TRBD1 (5 bases). Trimming removed 4 bases at V and 0 bases at J, with 13 bases between. Germline lookup yields CDR1 SGDLS and CDR2 YYNGEE. CDR3 length equals 15 residues. DNA of the CDR3: TGTGCCAGCAGCACCCAACAGGTGATGAACACTGAAGCTTTCTTT. Amino acids: CASSTQQVMNTEAFF.

This chain uses TRBV28 with TRBJ1-1; tentative D call: TRBD1 (5 bases). Germline CDR1 reads MDHEN; CDR2 reads SYDVKM. This CDR3 is 14 amino acids long. V was trimmed by 7 bases and J by 3 bases, leaving 15 bases between them. The CDR3 loop reads CASTAGTWHTEAFF. CDR3 nucleotides: TGTGCCAGCACCGCCGGGACTTGGCACACTGAAGCTTTCTTT.

The V gene is TRBV4-1, the J gene TRBJ2-1; TRBD2 is a possible D gene (6 bases). The V end lost 3 bases, the J end lost 0 bases, and 15 bases lay between the germline ends. The CDR3 spans 17 residues. Germline loops: CDR1 MGHRA, CDR2 YSYEKL. The CDR3: CASSHQETRFSYNEQFF. The CDR3 DNA reads TGCGCCAGCAGCCACCAGGAGACTAGATTCTCCTACAATGAGCAGTTCTTC.

This chain joins TRBV6-2 or TRBV6-3 and TRBJ2-1, with 8 nucleotides matching TRBD2. The length of the CDR3 is 16 residues. CDR1 MNHEY and CDR2 SVGEGT come from the germline V gene. V dropped 5 bases and J dropped 4; count of bases not matched to a gene: 10. The CDR3 DNA sequence: TGTGCCAGCAGTCGCGGCAGCGGGGGACCTTACAATGAGCAGTTCTTC. The encoded protein is CASSRGSGGPYNEQFF.

This clone was observed a single time. The chain recombines TRBV5-4 with TRBJ2-2; 14 bases fit TRBD2. CDR3 length: 17 residues. Trimming took 5 bases from V and 6 from J; bases not matched to a gene: 9. Germline V gene lookup returns CDR1 SGHNT and CDR2 YYREEE (reference sequence). The CDR3 protein is CASSPGLAGVGAGELFF. Written as DNA, the CDR3 is TGTGCCAGCAGTCCGGGACTAGCGGGAGTTGGCGCCGGGGAGCTGTTTTTT.

The V call is TRBV6-5, the J call TRBJ1-1; D is unclear. Germline assignment: CDR1 MNHEY and CDR2 SVGAGI. The CDR3 has 15 residues. V lost 0 bases and J lost 0, with 8 bases in between. CDR3 protein: CASSYSRFMNTEAFF. The CDR3 DNA sequence: TGTGCCAGCAGTTACTCCAGGTTCATGAACACTGAAGCTTTCTTT.

This chain connects TRBV28 to TRBJ1-1; D may be TRBD1 (5 bases). The length of the CDR3 is 13 residues. Germline CDR1 is MDHEN and CDR2 is SYDVKM. The V end lost 8 bases, the J end lost 7 bases, and 17 bases lay between the germline ends. The CDR3, as DNA: TGTGCCAGCGGGCTTGGAGGGGCGCGTGAAGCTTTCTTT. Protein: CASGLGGAREAFF.

The table lists this clone with a count of one. CDR3 sequence: CASRQGARGEKLFF. CDR3 DNA sequence: TGTGCCAGCAGACAGGGGGCGCGGGGTGAAAAACTGTTTTTT. V usage is TRBV11-2 and J usage is TRBJ1-4; 9 bases line up with TRBD1. CDR3 length: 14 amino acids. With 6 bases clipped from V and 7 bases from J, the junction kept 6 bases outside the gene matches. Germline V CDR1 and CDR2: SGHAT, FQNNGV.

The V call is TRBV12-3 or TRBV12-4, the J call TRBJ1-1; the D is unclear. Trimming stripped 5 bases from V and 1 base from J, with 8 bases between. This CDR3 has 13 amino acids. The CDR3 sequence: CASSPRQNTEAFF. CDR3 nucleotide sequence: TGTGCCAGCAGTCCGAGACAGAACACTGAAGCTTTCTTT.

The chain employs TRBV5-1 and TRBJ1-6, with D unresolved. The germline V and J ends were trimmed by 0 bases and 0 bases, with 10 bases remaining between them. This CDR3 contains 17 residues. Germline CDR1 reads SGHRS; CDR2 reads YFSETQ. CDR3 DNA: TGCGCCAGCAGCTTGGTCCCGGTCGTCTCCTATAATTCACCCCTCCACTTT. Its translation: CASSLVPVVSYNSPLHF.

The chain combines TRBV30 with TRBJ1-2; TRBD1 matches at 8 bases. This CDR3 is 14 amino acids long. Germline lookup yields CDR1 GTSNPN and CDR2 SVGIG (reference sequence). Losses at the gene ends were 7 bases for V and 8 bases for J; bases not matched to a gene: 15. The CDR3 DNA follows: TGTGCCTTATTGAGGGTTGACAGGGGAGGCGGCTACACCTTC. This translates into CALLRVDRGGGYTF.